The 32 T cell receptor beta chains below were found in one sample sequenced in a study of blood T cell repertoires in COVID-19. The method was immunoSEQ multiplex PCR; TCRdb's version includes in-frame clones alone and lacks a portion of them. The top ten clones hold under 0.95% of a sample with almost 200,000 clones, 70% to 90% of them seen once. Sequencing used peripheral blood. The source of these receptors is a man aged 55 to 69 with COVID-19, enrolled during active disease.

J is TRBJ2-1 and V is TRBV9; D is perhaps TRBD1 (6 bases). The germline V gene encodes CDR1 SGDLS and CDR2 YYNGEE. The ends were cut back, 3 bases at V and 7 bases at J, with 17 bases in the middle. The CDR3 has 15 residues. CDR3 region: CASSADSTGRNEQFF. CDR3 nucleotides: TGTGCCAGCAGCGCAGATTCGACAGGCAGGAATGAGCAGTTCTTC.

The chain is built from TRBV12-3 or TRBV12-4 and TRBJ2-7; TRBD1 matches 7 bases. The CDR3 loop spans 13 amino acids. V was pared by 7 bases and J by 1 base, with 4 bases of the junction left unmatched. CDR3 bases: TGTGCCAGCAACCCGGGACAGTCCTACGAGCAGTACTTC. It codes for CASNPGQSYEQYF.

The CDR3 DNA reads as TGCGCCAGCAGCCGAATACGTCGCCAGGGGAATGAAAAACTGTTTTTT. It codes for CASSRIRRQGNEKLFF. The rearrangement links TRBV4-1 to TRBJ1-4, with TRBD1 as a possible D gene (6 bases). Per germline, CDR1 MGHRA and CDR2 YSYEKL. The CDR3 is 16 amino acids. Between the trimmed V and J ends, which lost 4 bases and 5 bases, there was a span of 17 bases.

In this sample, this clone turned up a few times. This chain connects TRBV4-3 to TRBJ1-4, with TRBD1 matching over 7 bases. V lost 2 bases to trimming and J lost 6 bases; unmatched junction nucleotides: 3. The CDR3 contains 14 residues. The germline V gene encodes CDR1 LGHNA and CDR2 YSLEER. The CDR3, as DNA: TGCGCCAGCAGCCAACAGAGGGGGCATGAAAAACTGTTTTTT. Protein product: CASSQQRGHEKLFF.

The rearrangement uses TRBV4-1 and TRBJ2-1, with 8 bases that match TRBD2. Germline-derived CDR1 and CDR2 are MGHRA and YSYEKL. V dropped 5 bases and J dropped 3; count of bases not matched to a gene: 3. CDR3 length: 14 amino acids. The CDR3 sequence is CASSATSDYNEQFF. CDR3 coding DNA: TGCGCCAGCAGCGCGACTAGCGACTACAATGAGCAGTTCTTC.

For this clone: The sample holds other DNA sequences that translate to the same CDR3. This chain links TRBV6-5 with TRBJ2-7; 9 bases map to TRBD2. In germline, CDR1 is MNHEY, CDR2 SVGAGI. V was clipped by 6 bases and J by 6 bases; unmatched bases: 12. This CDR3 is 15 amino acids long. The DNA of the CDR3 is TGTGCCAGCAGGCGTACCCTAGCGGGGACCCCCGAGCAGTACTTC. It specifies CASRRTLAGTPEQYF.

This chain uses TRBV29-1 with TRBJ1-1; 8 bases are shared with TRBD1. Germline lookup yields CDR1 SQVTM and CDR2 ANQGSEA. The CDR3 is 12 residues long. J lost 11 bases, V lost 6 bases, and 11 bases had no gene match. The DNA of the CDR3 is TGCAGCGTAAGACAGGGGCCGTTTCTGGCTTTCTTT. Translating gives CSVRQGPFLAFF.

This chain uses TRBV11-2 with TRBJ2-3; 7 bases are a match to TRBD2. Germline V gene lookup returns CDR1 SGHAT and CDR2 FQNNGV. The junction had 2 bases not matched to a gene; V was cut back by 1 base and J by 4 bases. This CDR3 region has 14 residues. The CDR3 sequence: CASSLVLAADTQYF. DNA for the CDR3: TGTGCCAGCAGCTTAGTGCTAGCGGCAGATACGCAGTATTTT. Together with reference TRBV11-2 and TRBJ2-3, the CDR3 gives the full variable domain: EAGVAQSPRYKIIEKRQSVAFWCNPISGHATLYWYQQILGQGPKLLIQFQNNGVVDDSQLPKDRFSAERLKGVDSTLKIQPAKLEDSAVYLCASSLVLAADTQYFGPGTRLTVL.

This sequence joins TRBV30 and TRBJ2-3; 7 bases match TRBD2. Germline CDR1 GTSNPN, CDR2 SVGIG (reference sequence). CDR3 size: 13 residues. Trimming removed 7 bases from V and 5 bases from J; junction bases left unmatched: 9. The CDR3 protein is CASWEGQIDTQYF. The CDR3 bases are TGTGCCTCCTGGGAGGGGCAAATAGATACGCAGTATTTT.

The chain couples TRBV30 to TRBJ1-4; perhaps TRBD1 as D (5 bases). Germline CDR1 reads GTSNPN; CDR2 reads SVGIG (reference sequence). V lost 6 bases and J 7 bases, leaving 15 bases between the germline ends. The CDR3 runs 13 residues. CDR3 coding DNA: TGTGCCTGTACTGTGGGGGGTGGTGAAAAACTGTTTTTT. This codes for CACTVGGGEKLFF.

Here the CDR3 DNA reads TGTGCCAGCAGGCTAAGGAACACTGAAGCTTTCTTT. Its translation is CASRLRNTEAFF. This chain connects TRBV12-3 or TRBV12-4 to TRBJ1-1; no clear D. This CDR3 spans 12 amino acids. V lost 6 bases to trimming and J lost 1 base, with 6 bases between them.

The V and J genes are TRBV7-2 and TRBJ1-1, with 8 bases aligning to TRBD1. The germline CDR1 and CDR2 sequences are SGHTA and FQGNSA. This CDR3 spans 17 amino acids. Trimming at V came to 1 base and at J to 2 bases, leaving 9 bases not matched to a gene. Written as DNA, the CDR3 is TGTGCCAGCAGCTTAGTGCCAGGACAGGGTTCTAACACTGAAGCTTTCTTT. Its translation: CASSLVPGQGSNTEAFF.

The V call is TRBV11-3, the J call TRBJ1-1; a possible D gene is TRBD1 (6 bases). The V end lost 5 bases, the J end lost 6 bases, and 13 bases lay between the germline ends. Germline V lookup: CDR1 SGHNT, CDR2 YENEEA. This CDR3 is built from 13 residues. CDR3 coding DNA: TGTGCCAGCAGCCCAAGTCAGGGGCCTGAAGCTTTCTTT. This encodes CASSPSQGPEAFF.

This clone has only one observation. This sequence joins TRBV5-1 and TRBJ2-3; maybe TRBD2 (6 bases). Trimming left V 0 bases short and J 6 bases short, with 14 bases between. The CDR3 is 15 residues long. Germline V lookup: CDR1 SGHRS, CDR2 YFSETQ. CDR3 amino acids: CASSLEGGNPDTQYF. The CDR3 nucleotides read TGCGCCAGCAGCTTGGAGGGAGGTAACCCCGATACGCAGTATTTT.

Written as DNA, the CDR3 is TGTGCCAGCTCACCACCTTCGGCGGGGTTGGGAGAGCAGTACTTC. Translation: CASSPPSAGLGEQYF. V gene TRBV18 combines with J gene TRBJ2-7, with D possibly being TRBD2 (6 bases). This CDR3 spans 15 amino acids. Germline-derived CDR1 and CDR2 are KGHSH and LQKENI. The V end was cut by 0 bases, the J end by 7 bases, with 16 bases between.

This clone appeared once. This chain uses TRBV11-3 with TRBJ2-3; 14 bases align to TRBD2. V shed 5 bases, J shed 5 bases, and the junction held 9 bases outside the gene matches. The length of the CDR3 is 17 residues. Germline-derived CDR1 and CDR2 are SGHNT and YENEEA. CDR3 amino acids: CASSLGGLAGAGDTQYF. DNA of the CDR3: TGTGCCAGCAGCCTAGGGGGACTAGCGGGAGCTGGAGATACGCAGTATTTT. Supplemented by reference TRBV11-3 and TRBJ2-3, the full variable domain reads EAGVVQSPRYKIIEKKQPVAFWCNPISGHNTLYWYLQNLGQGPELLIRYENEEAVDDSQLPKDRFSAERLKGVDSTLKIQPAELGDSAVYLCASSLGGLAGAGDTQYFGPGTRLTVL.

The CDR3 protein is CASSQEGGLRGYEQYF. CDR3 DNA sequence: TGTGCCAGCAGCCAAGAGGGGGGACTTCGGGGGTACGAGCAGTACTTC. The rearrangement joins TRBV3-1 (or the pseudogene TRBV3-2) to TRBJ2-7; tentatively, D is TRBD2 (6 bases). V dropped 0 bases and J dropped 4 bases, with 16 bases sitting between them. CDR1 is LGHDT and CDR2 is YNNKEL in the germline V gene (reference sequence). The CDR3 length is 16 residues.

This clone was counted only a few times. V gene TRBV18 combines with J gene TRBJ1-5, with 8 bases identical to TRBD1. Trimming removed 3 bases from V and 2 bases from J; junction bases left unmatched: 3. Germline CDR1 reads KGHSH; CDR2 reads LQKENI. This CDR3 has 15 residues. The CDR3 is CASSPLGQGNQPQHF. The CDR3 nucleotides are TGTGCCAGCTCACCTTTGGGACAGGGCAATCAGCCCCAGCATTTT.

The V and J genes are TRBV9 and TRBJ1-4; 9 bases are a match to TRBD1. Germline values: CDR1 SGDLS, CDR2 YYNGEE. The length of the CDR3 is 17 residues. V shed 0 bases and J 8 bases; nucleotides not matched to a gene: 11. The CDR3 sequence is CASSVEIQDRGKEKLFF. CDR3 nucleotide sequence: TGTGCCAGCAGCGTAGAGATCCAGGACAGGGGAAAAGAAAAACTGTTTTTT.

The V and J genes are TRBV25-1 and TRBJ2-2, with D perhaps TRBD2 (5 bases). Germline V gene lookup returns CDR1 MGHDK and CDR2 SYGVNS. Trimming removed 7 bases at V and 1 base at J, with 10 bases between. The CDR3 runs to 14 residues. CDR3 in amino acids: CASNTGMNTGELFF. The CDR3, as DNA: TGTGCCAGCAATACGGGGATGAACACCGGGGAGCTGTTTTTT.

V is TRBV5-4 and J is TRBJ1-2; possible D gene TRBD1, 6 bases. The germline V gene encodes CDR1 SGHNT and CDR2 YYREEE (reference sequence). This CDR3 has 13 residues. V lost 2 bases and J lost 7, with 12 bases in between. This CDR3 reads CASSLQGSGGYTF. CDR3 bases: TGTGCCAGCAGCTTACAGGGTTCAGGTGGCTACACCTTC.

V is TRBV5-1 and J is TRBJ2-3; TRBD2 aligns across 12 bases. V shed 8 bases and J 6 bases; nucleotides not matched to a gene: 10. Germline-derived CDR1 and CDR2 are SGHRS and YFSETQ. CDR3 length: 15 residues. CDR3 loop: CARTHSLAGGDTQYF. Written as DNA, the CDR3 is TGCGCCAGGACCCACAGTCTAGCGGGAGGGGATACGCAGTATTTT.

This chain connects TRBV7-2 to TRBJ1-1; D gene unclear. The CDR3 runs 14 residues. V lost 6 bases and J 2 bases, leaving 13 bases between the germline ends. CDR1 and CDR2 (germline): SGHTA, FQGNSA. This chain's CDR3 is CASRRESPNTEAFF. DNA of the CDR3: TGTGCCAGCAGGCGAGAATCCCCTAACACTGAAGCTTTCTTT.

Comment on this clone: The identical CDR3 is also encoded by other nucleotide sequences in the sample. This chain uses TRBV7-2 with TRBJ1-5; perhaps TRBD1 as D (6 bases). This CDR3 comprises 14 residues. Germline V gives CDR1 SGHTA, CDR2 FQGNSA. V was pared by 5 bases and J by 6 bases, with 14 bases between. CDR3 DNA sequence: TGTGCCAGCAGCGGGTGGGGGGGCGGTCAGCCCCAGCATTTT. Amino acids: CASSGWGGGQPQHF.

The sample holds a few counts of this clone. V gene TRBV2 combines with J gene TRBJ1-6; 7 nucleotides agree with TRBD1. Germline V gene lookup returns CDR1 SNHLY and CDR2 FYNNEI. This CDR3 contains 15 residues. CDR3 DNA sequence: TGTGCAGGGGGCGGGGAAGGTTCCTATAATTCACCCCTCCACTTT. It codes for CAGGGEGSYNSPLHF.

This chain connects TRBV3-1 (or the pseudogene TRBV3-2) to TRBJ1-4; no reliable D call. This CDR3 contains 15 residues. The V and J ends lost 6 bases and 3 bases respectively, with 14 bases between them. Germline CDR1 LGHDT, CDR2 YNNKEL (reference sequence). Here the CDR3 reads CASSPRRRANEKLFF. CDR3 nucleotide sequence: TGTGCCAGCAGTCCCCGGAGGAGGGCTAATGAAAAACTGTTTTTT.

Only one count was recorded for this clone. The V gene is TRBV7-9, the J gene TRBJ2-2, with D tentatively TRBD1 (6 bases). V gave up 3 bases and J gave up 7 bases, with 15 bases separating them. This CDR3 contains 15 residues. Germline V gene data show CDR1 as SEHNR and CDR2 as FQNEAQ (reference sequence). In nucleotides, the CDR3 is TGTGCCAGCAGCTTGTTCACAGGGTCCGGCGGGGAGCTGTTTTTT. Its protein product is CASSLFTGSGGELFF.

This CDR3 reads CASSSGQVRVSPLHF. The CDR3, as DNA: TGTGCCAGCAGTTCCGGACAGGTGAGGGTTTCACCCCTCCACTTT. V usage is TRBV27 and J usage is TRBJ1-6; TRBD1 aligns across 7 bases. CDR1 and CDR2 (germline): MNHEY, SMNVEV (reference sequence). The CDR3 consists of 15 residues. V gave up 4 bases and J gave up 9 bases; unmatched junction bases: 9.

A few counts support this clone. This chain connects TRBV6-5 to TRBJ1-6; TRBD1 is a possible D gene (5 bases). With 0 bases removed from V and 7 bases from J, the gap between germline ends came to 7 bases. CDR1 is MNHEY and CDR2 is SVGAGI in the germline V gene. The CDR3 length is 14 residues. The CDR3 DNA reads as TGTGCCAGCAGTTACTCGGGGGGGAATTCACCCCTCCACTTT. It is translated as CASSYSGGNSPLHF.

This chain uses TRBV5-1 with TRBJ1-1; TRBD1 is a possible D gene (5 bases). The CDR3 runs to 14 residues. CDR1 and CDR2 (germline): SGHRS, YFSETQ. The ends were cut back, 1 base at V and 4 bases at J, with 11 bases in the middle. The CDR3 reads CASSLTQGGTEAFF. The CDR3 DNA follows: TGCGCCAGCAGCTTGACCCAGGGTGGCACTGAAGCTTTCTTT.

The V and J genes are TRBV15 and TRBJ2-5, with 10 bases that match TRBD1. J gave up 4 bases and V 0 bases, and 5 bases lay outside the gene matches. CDR1 is LNHNV, CDR2 YYDKDF, per germline (reference sequence). The CDR3 contains 16 residues. CDR3 residues: CATSRDGTGEGETQYF. Written as DNA, the CDR3 is TGTGCCACCAGCAGAGATGGGACAGGGGAGGGAGAGACCCAGTACTTC.

CDR3 nucleotide sequence: TGTGCCAGCAGCTTAGATCCAGATCACTATGGCTACACCTTC. The encoded protein is CASSLDPDHYGYTF. The chain carries TRBV7-9 and TRBJ1-2; D gene unclear. Trimming pared 1 base from V and 3 bases from J, leaving 9 bases between. Germline lookup yields CDR1 SEHNR and CDR2 FQNEAQ (reference sequence). This CDR3 is built from 14 residues.